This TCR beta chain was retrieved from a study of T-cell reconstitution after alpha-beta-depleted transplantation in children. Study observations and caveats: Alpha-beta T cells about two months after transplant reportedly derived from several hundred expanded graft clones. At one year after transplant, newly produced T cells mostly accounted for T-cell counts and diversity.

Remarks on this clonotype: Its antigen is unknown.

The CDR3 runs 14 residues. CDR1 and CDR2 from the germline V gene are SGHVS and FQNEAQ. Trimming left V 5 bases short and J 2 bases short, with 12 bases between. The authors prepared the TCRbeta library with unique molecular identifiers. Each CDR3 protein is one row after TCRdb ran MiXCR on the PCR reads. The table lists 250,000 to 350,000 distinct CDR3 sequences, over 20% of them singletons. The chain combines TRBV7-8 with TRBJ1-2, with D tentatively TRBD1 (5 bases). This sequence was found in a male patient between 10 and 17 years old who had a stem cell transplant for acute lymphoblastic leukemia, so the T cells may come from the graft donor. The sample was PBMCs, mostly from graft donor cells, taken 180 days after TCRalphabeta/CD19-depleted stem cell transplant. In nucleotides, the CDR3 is TGTGCCAGCAGCCTTGGCAGGGTGAACTATGGCTACACCTTC. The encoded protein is CASSLGRVNYGYTF.